These 27 T cell receptor beta chains share one sample of origin, sequenced in a study of blood T cell repertoires in COVID-19 (dated by TCRdb to 2018 to 2021). Library generation was performed with the immunoSEQ multiplex PCR assay. TCRdb stores this immuneACCESS table with in-frame sequences only. Part of the clones is absent; in the studies checked, under half of the shortfall reflects unresolved V genes, and no reason is known for the rest. For this sample there are around 100,000 clones; around 86% appear just once. The ten largest clones add up to 2% to 3% of the sample. Material for sequencing was PBMCs or T cells enriched from blood (not recorded which). All receptors come from a woman aged 45-60 years who had recovered from COVID-19.

The count of this clone is one. V usage is TRBV27 and J usage is TRBJ1-1, with TRBD1 as a possible D gene (5 bases). The CDR3 sequence is 15 residues long. The V end lost 0 bases, the J end lost 0 bases, and 8 bases lay between the germline ends. Germline CDR1 and CDR2: MNHEY and SMNVEV (reference sequence). The CDR3 protein is CASSLSAGMNTEAFF. In DNA, the CDR3 is TGTGCCAGCAGTTTATCAGCAGGGATGAACACTGAAGCTTTCTTT.

The chain has TRBV2 and TRBJ2-4; 7 bases align to TRBD2. Germline V gene data show CDR1 as SNHLY and CDR2 as FYNNEI. The CDR3 has 13 residues. The junction had 1 base not matched to a gene; V was cut back by 8 bases and J by 0 bases. The CDR3 nucleotides are TGTGCCAGCGGGGGGGTAGCCAAAAACATTCAGTACTTC. Encoded protein: CASGGVAKNIQYF.

J is TRBJ1-3 and V is TRBV4-1; the D is unclear. This CDR3 is 16 amino acids long. V was pared by 0 bases and J by 0 bases, with 9 bases between. CDR1 is MGHRA, CDR2 YSYEKL, per germline. CDR3 in DNA: TGCGCCAGCAGCCAAGATTCTAGCTACTCTGGAAACACCATATATTTT. Translated, it gives CASSQDSSYSGNTIYF.

The chain uses TRBV30 and TRBJ1-1, with a tentative D call TRBD1 (6 bases). CDR1 GTSNPN and CDR2 SVGIG come from the germline V gene (reference sequence). The V and J ends lost 0 bases and 0 bases respectively, with 8 bases between them. The CDR3 is 14 amino acids. The CDR3 DNA follows: TGTGCCTGGAGTGTTGAGGGGGTGAACACTGAAGCTTTCTTT. The encoded protein is CAWSVEGVNTEAFF.

DNA of the CDR3: TGTGCCAGTAGTGAAACATCGCTCGGACAGCTACATTCACCCCTCCACTTT. Protein sequence: CASSETSLGQLHSPLHF. The V call is TRBV19, the J call TRBJ1-6; D possibly corresponds to TRBD1 (6 bases). The V gene lost 5 bases and the J gene lost 8 bases, with 22 bases spanning the gap. From germline, CDR1 is LNHDA and CDR2 SQIVND (reference sequence). CDR3 length equals 17 residues.

The chain recombines TRBV30 with TRBJ1-2; 8 bases agree with TRBD1. CDR3 size: 13 residues. Germline V gene data show CDR1 as GTSNPN and CDR2 as SVGIG (reference sequence). Trimming took 3 bases from V and 9 from J; bases not matched to a gene: 9. CDR3 bases: TGTGCCTGGAGGACAGGGGTGGGTAGTAGCTACACCTTC. It encodes CAWRTGVGSSYTF.

V is TRBV5-1 and J is TRBJ1-2; 7 nucleotides match TRBD1. Germline CDR1 reads SGHRS; CDR2 reads YFSETQ. The V and J ends lost 0 bases and 4 bases, in that order; junction bases with no gene match: 0. CDR3 length: 13 amino acids. The CDR3 here is CASSLGDSYGYTF. The CDR3 nucleotides are TGCGCCAGCAGCTTGGGGGACAGCTATGGCTACACCTTC.

This clone has only a few counts. The chain employs TRBV7-2 and TRBJ2-1; 7 nucleotides agree with TRBD2. This CDR3 region has 14 residues. V gave up 2 bases and J gave up 10 bases; unmatched junction bases: 8. Germline V gives CDR1 SGHTA, CDR2 FQGNSA. In DNA, the CDR3 is TGTGCCAGCAGCTTAAGCCTCGGGACTAAAGAGCAGTTCTTC. Encoded protein: CASSLSLGTKEQFF.

In the case of this clone: Other DNA sequences in the same sample also yield this CDR3. V usage is TRBV11-2 and J usage is TRBJ2-4; D not certain. V shed 1 base and J shed 1 base, with 5 bases lying between them. The germline V gene encodes CDR1 SGHAT and CDR2 FQNNGV. The CDR3 sequence is 14 residues long. The CDR3 DNA reads TGTGCCAGCAGCTTAGCTCTGGCCAAAAACATTCAGTACTTC. As protein: CASSLALAKNIQYF.

The chain carries TRBV9 and TRBJ2-5; the match to TRBD2 covers 10 bases. J lost 2 bases, V lost 4 bases, and 2 bases had no gene match. Germline V gene data show CDR1 as SGDLS and CDR2 as YYNGEE. This CDR3 contains 14 residues. The CDR3 DNA follows: TGTGCCAGCAGCTCTAGCGGGGGTCAAGAGACCCAGTACTTC. Its translation is CASSSSGGQETQYF.

The gene calls are TRBV28 and TRBJ1-4, with 11 positions matching TRBD1. CDR3 length: 15 amino acids. V trimming: 3 bases; J trimming: 8 bases; junction bases outside the gene matches: 5. CDR1 is MDHEN and CDR2 is SYDVKM in the germline V gene. CDR3 DNA sequence: TGTGCCAGCAGTTTGTCGGGACAGGGGGGCGAAAAACTGTTTTTT. Amino acid sequence: CASSLSGQGGEKLFF. Using reference TRBV28 and TRBJ1-4 for the parts outside the CDR3, the full variable domain is DVKVTQSSRYLVKRTGEKVFLECVQDMDHENMFWYRQDPGLGLRLIYFSYDVKMKEKGDIPEGYSVSREKKERFSLILESASTNQTSMYLCASSLSGQGGEKLFFGSGTQLSVL.

The chain joins TRBV27 to TRBJ1-2; D is unresolved. Trimming pared 6 bases from V and 4 bases from J, leaving 12 bases between. This CDR3 is 13 amino acids long. The germline V gene has CDR1 MNHEY and CDR2 SMNVEV (reference sequence). The CDR3: CASSYLGGYGYTF. The DNA for the CDR3 is TGTGCCAGCAGCTACCTCGGTGGCTATGGCTACACCTTC.

For the CDR3, the DNA is TGTGCCACCAGCGGAGCTTATAGCGGGAGGTTCTATGAGCAGTTCTTC. It specifies CATSGAYSGRFYEQFF. The V gene is TRBV15, the J gene TRBJ2-1; the match to TRBD2 covers 10 bases. The CDR3 length is 16 residues. V lost 5 bases and J lost 8; bases outside the gene matches: 12. Per germline, CDR1 LNHNV and CDR2 YYDKDF (reference sequence).

This clone was recorded once. The V call is TRBV30, the J call TRBJ2-7, with unresolved D. V was clipped by 5 bases and J by 0 bases, with 5 bases between them. Germline V gene lookup returns CDR1 GTSNPN and CDR2 SVGIG (reference sequence). This CDR3 is 11 amino acids long. DNA for the CDR3: TGTGCCTGGGCGGTCTCCTACGAGCAGTACTTC. It is translated as CAWAVSYEQYF.

This chain joins TRBV11-2 and TRBJ2-5, with D unclear. This CDR3 is 15 amino acids long. The V gene lost 5 bases and the J gene lost 1 base, with 14 bases spanning the gap. Germline V gene sequence: CDR1 SGHAT, CDR2 FQNNGV. The CDR3 protein is CASSIKPGSQETQYF. The CDR3 nucleotides read TGTGCCAGCAGCATAAAGCCAGGCTCCCAAGAGACCCAGTACTTC.

The V gene is TRBV7-8, the J gene TRBJ2-3, with D perhaps TRBD2 (5 bases). Germline values: CDR1 SGHVS, CDR2 FQNEAQ. CDR3 length: 17 residues. Trimming stripped 1 base from V and 2 bases from J, with 16 bases between. The CDR3 coding sequence is TGTGCCAGCAGCTTAGGGAGGTTAGGATCCTTCACAGATACGCAGTATTTT. Protein: CASSLGRLGSFTDTQYF. Together with reference TRBV7-8 and TRBJ2-3, the CDR3 gives the full variable domain: GAGVSQSPRYKVAKRGQDVALRCDPISGHVSLFWYQQALGQGPEFLTYFQNEAQLDKSGLPSDRFFAERPEGSVSTLKIQRTQQEDSAVYLCASSLGRLGSFTDTQYFGPGTRLTVL.

The chain has TRBV7-3 and TRBJ2-7, with 8 bases fitting TRBD1. The V gene's germline CDR1 is SGHTA and CDR2 FQGTGA. The CDR3 runs to 15 residues. V shed 2 bases, J shed 1 base, and the junction held 4 bases outside the gene matches. DNA of the CDR3: TGTGCCAGCAGCTTATCAGGGACAGGTTCCTACGAGCAGTACTTC. Residues: CASSLSGTGSYEQYF. Based on the CDR3 plus reference TRBV7-3 and TRBJ2-7, the full variable domain is GAGVSQTPSNKVTEKGKYVELRCDPISGHTALYWYRQSLGQGPEFLIYFQGTGAADDSGLPNDRFFAVRPEGSVSTLKIQRTERGDSAVYLCASSLSGTGSYEQYFGPGTRLTVT.

The chain recombines TRBV30 with TRBJ1-1; TRBD1 is a possible D gene (6 bases). The V and J ends lost 4 bases and 5 bases respectively, with 14 bases between them. In germline, CDR1 is GTSNPN, CDR2 SVGIG (reference sequence). CDR3 length: 13 residues. CDR3 in amino acids: CAWTFRGGTEAFF. CDR3 bases: TGTGCCTGGACCTTTAGGGGGGGGACTGAAGCTTTCTTT.

This chain links TRBV6-1 with TRBJ1-5; D perhaps matches TRBD1 (6 bases). V lost 2 bases, J lost 2 bases, and 10 bases lay in between. This CDR3 is 15 amino acids long. The germline V gene has CDR1 MNHNS and CDR2 SASEGT. The DNA of the CDR3 is TGTGCCAGCAGTGAATTTTCAGGGGGCAATCAGCCCCAGCATTTT. Translating gives CASSEFSGGNQPQHF.

The sample holds a few counts of this clone. The rearrangement links TRBV5-4 to TRBJ2-5, with D perhaps TRBD2 (7 bases). V was clipped by 3 bases and J by 5 bases, with 14 bases between them. The CDR3 loop spans 14 amino acids. CDR1 is SGHNT, CDR2 YYREEE, per germline (reference sequence). For the CDR3, the DNA is TGTGCCAGCAGCTCCGGTCGGGGGGCGGAGACCCAGTACTTC. It yields the protein CASSSGRGAETQYF.

The chain recombines TRBV5-1 with TRBJ2-1; 8 positions match TRBD2. Germline CDR1 reads SGHRS; CDR2 reads YFSETQ. Germline trimming cut 0 bases from V and 8 bases from J; bases unmatched to any gene: 7. CDR3 size: 15 residues. The CDR3 is CASSLVTSVPHEQFF. In DNA, the CDR3 is TGCGCCAGCAGCTTGGTGACTAGCGTTCCCCATGAGCAGTTCTTC.

The J gene is TRBJ2-7, the V gene TRBV27, with D possibly matching TRBD1 (5 bases). The CDR3 totals 16 residues. V dropped 5 bases and J dropped 5 bases, with 22 bases sitting between them. The germline V gene encodes CDR1 MNHEY and CDR2 SMNVEV (reference sequence). CDR3 in amino acids: CASSPSFREVFHEQYF. The CDR3 DNA is TGTGCCAGCAGTCCATCATTCAGGGAAGTCTTCCACGAGCAGTACTTC.

This chain links TRBV5-4 with TRBJ1-1, with D unresolved. Trimming took off 1 base at V and 3 bases at J, with 10 bases between the two ends. From germline, CDR1 is SGHNT and CDR2 YYREEE (reference sequence). This CDR3 has 14 amino acids. The CDR3 DNA follows: TGTGCCAGCAGCTTGATTAGCGCCGACACTGAAGCTTTCTTT. Protein: CASSLISADTEAFF.

The J gene is TRBJ2-7, the V gene TRBV6-5; weak D call: TRBD2 (5 bases). Per the germline V gene, CDR1 is MNHEY and CDR2 is SVGAGI. Between the trimmed V and J ends, which lost 5 bases and 3 bases, there was a span of 11 bases. The CDR3 runs 13 residues. This chain's CDR3 is CASSPGEIYEQYF. CDR3 nucleotides: TGTGCCAGCAGTCCCGGGGAAATCTACGAGCAGTACTTC.

V is TRBV30 and J is TRBJ1-6; 7 bases are a match to TRBD1. With V trimmed by 1 base and J by 6 bases, 6 bases remained unmatched. This CDR3 spans 15 amino acids. Germline CDR1 is GTSNPN and CDR2 is SVGIG (reference sequence). CDR3 bases: TGTGCCTGGAGTGAAAGACAGGGTAGTAATTCACCCCTCCACTTT. Translation gives CAWSERQGSNSPLHF.

The gene calls are TRBV7-9 and TRBJ1-2; 11 bases map to TRBD1. CDR1 SEHNR and CDR2 FQNEAQ come from the germline V gene (reference sequence). The CDR3 loop spans 14 amino acids. With 5 bases clipped from V and 7 bases from J, the junction kept 6 bases outside the gene matches. This CDR3 reads CASSVGQGARGYTF. The CDR3 nucleotides are TGTGCCAGCAGCGTAGGACAGGGGGCTCGTGGCTACACCTTC.

The genes are TRBV24-1 and TRBJ2-5; maybe TRBD2 (6 bases). This CDR3 has 13 residues. Trimming pared 5 bases from V and 5 bases from J, leaving 11 bases between. CDR1 and CDR2 from the germline V gene are KGHDR and SFDVKD. CDR3 in amino acids: CATSVGGYETQYF. The CDR3 bases are TGTGCCACCAGTGTCGGAGGGTATGAGACCCAGTACTTC.